The 22 T cell receptor beta chains given below trace back to one sample, sequenced in a study of response to subunit inactivated influenza vaccine. TCRdb redid the calling of the RT-PCR reads with MiXCR, one entry per CDR3 protein. The sample has about 500,000 distinct CDR3 sequences, 10% to 15% seen once. This specimen consisted of PBMCs from blood, obtained more than 35 days after vaccination. The receptor set was obtained from a man in his forties or fifties who received an inactivated influenza vaccine.

This clonotype was picked up many times. The chain uses TRBV2 and TRBJ2-7; no definite D call. Germline V lookup: CDR1 SNHLY, CDR2 FYNNEI. Trimming removed 6 bases at V and 3 bases at J, with 6 bases between. There are 11 residues in the CDR3. CDR3 nucleotide sequence: TGTGCCAGCAGCAGGAACTACGAGCAGTACTTC. Protein product: CASSRNYEQYF.

The chain links TRBV4-2 to TRBJ1-4, with D maybe TRBD1 (5 bases). CDR3 length: 15 amino acids. Trimming took 0 bases from V and 6 from J, leaving 11 bases between them. Germline CDR1 LGHNA, CDR2 YNFKEQ. CDR3 residues: CASSQEGDPDEKLFF. CDR3 nucleotides: TGTGCCAGCAGCCAAGAGGGGGACCCCGATGAAAAACTGTTTTTT.

This clonotype was seen ten or more times. The J gene is TRBJ2-3, the V gene TRBV7-2, with D possibly being TRBD2 (6 bases). Trimming took off 0 bases at V and 1 base at J, with 8 bases between the two ends. Germline CDR1 and CDR2: SGHTA and FQGNSA. This CDR3 spans 15 amino acids. In DNA, the CDR3 is TGTGCCAGCAGCTTAGCGTGGAGGGGCACAGATACGCAGTATTTT. Protein product: CASSLAWRGTDTQYF.

CDR3 nucleotide sequence: TGTGCCAGCAGTGCCGGGACAGCCAAAAACATTCAGTACTTC. Translated: CASSAGTAKNIQYF. The chain joins TRBV9 to TRBJ2-4, with D perhaps being TRBD1 or TRBD2 (5 bases each). CDR1 SGDLS and CDR2 YYNGEE come from the germline V gene. This CDR3 is 14 amino acids long. V shed 5 bases and J shed 0 bases, with 9 bases lying between them.

The chain links TRBV27 to TRBJ1-1, with D perhaps TRBD1 (6 bases). Germline assignment: CDR1 MNHEY and CDR2 SMNVEV (reference sequence). V was clipped by 3 bases and J by 4 bases, with 12 bases between them. The CDR3 spans 14 residues. The DNA for the CDR3 is TGTGCCAGCAGTTTTGTCCGGGGGGCCACTGAAGCTTTCTTT. It codes for CASSFVRGATEAFF.

Comment on this clonotype: One junction end disagrees with the germline gene, perhaps due to a read error. The rearrangement links TRBV2 to TRBJ2-1, with 8 nucleotides matching TRBD1. Germline CDR1 and CDR2: SNHLY and FYNNEI. This CDR3 region has 14 residues. The CDR3 protein is CASREDRGYNEQFF. DNA of the CDR3: TGTGCCAGCAGAGAAGACAGGGGATACAATGAGCAGTTCTTC.

The V gene is TRBV5-1, the J gene TRBJ2-5; D ambiguous. The CDR3 totals 13 residues. Trimming shortened V by 3 bases and J by 7 bases, and 13 bases separated the two germline ends. The germline V gene has CDR1 SGHRS and CDR2 YFSETQ. The CDR3 region has the DNA TGCGCCAGCAGCTCGGATGGGGTTGGGACCCAGTACTTC. Amino acid sequence: CASSSDGVGTQYF.

This clonotype turned up a few times. The J gene is TRBJ2-5, the V gene TRBV6-5; D perhaps matches TRBD2 (5 bases). The CDR3 is 14 amino acids. Germline-derived CDR1 and CDR2 are MNHEY and SVGAGI. Trimming shortened V by 4 bases and J by 5 bases, and 14 bases separated the two germline ends. The CDR3 protein is CASSSPLVTETQYF. DNA of the CDR3: TGTGCCAGCAGTTCCCCACTAGTGACGGAGACCCAGTACTTC.

The chain has TRBV20-1 and TRBJ2-1; 10 bases align to TRBD2. Germline values: CDR1 DFQATT, CDR2 SNEGSKA (reference sequence). CDR3 size: 18 residues. Losses at the gene ends were 1 base for V and 0 bases for J; bases not matched to a gene: 9. The CDR3 here is CSARVVAGGRSSYNEQFF. The CDR3 DNA reads as TGCAGTGCTAGAGTAGTAGCGGGGGGTCGAAGCTCCTACAATGAGCAGTTCTTC.

Many counts were recorded for this clonotype. The chain uses TRBV6-2 or TRBV6-3 and TRBJ2-7, with 7 bases aligning to TRBD1. The CDR3 has 16 residues. After removal of 2 bases from V and 0 bases from J, the junction contained 7 bases not matched to a gene. CDR1 and CDR2 (germline): MNHEY, SVGEGT. CDR3: CASSYRTGQNSYEQYF. The DNA for the CDR3 is TGTGCCAGCAGTTACCGAACGGGACAGAACTCCTACGAGCAGTACTTC.

This clonotype turned up a few times. The rearrangement uses TRBV29-1 and TRBJ2-7, with D hard to call. Trimming took off 1 base at V and 5 bases at J, with 15 bases between the two ends. CDR1 is SQVTM, CDR2 ANQGSEA, per germline. The CDR3 is 14 amino acids. The CDR3, as DNA: TGCAGCGTTGAAGGTTGGGGTCTTTTGGACGAGCAGTACTTC. Translation: CSVEGWGLLDEQYF.

Only a few counts were recorded for this clonotype. The rearrangement joins TRBV6-5 to TRBJ2-1; no clear D. Germline V lookup: CDR1 MNHEY, CDR2 SVGAGI. With 0 bases removed from V and 5 bases from J, the gap between germline ends came to 11 bases. This CDR3 contains 15 residues. The DNA for the CDR3 is TGTGCCAGCAGTTACTCGCACAGAGCCGACAATGAGCAGTTCTTC. It translates to CASSYSHRADNEQFF.

This chain uses TRBV12-3 or TRBV12-4 with TRBJ1-6, with D unresolved. With 1 base removed from V and 6 bases from J, the gap between germline ends came to 7 bases. This CDR3 comprises 14 residues. The CDR3 DNA is TGTGCCAGCAGTTTAGGGCAGCTTAATTCACCCCTCCACTTT. Its translation is CASSLGQLNSPLHF.

This clonotype came up a few times. The V gene is TRBV5-4, the J gene TRBJ2-7; 8 bases agree with TRBD1. V shed 4 bases, J shed 6 bases, and the junction held 9 bases outside the gene matches. Germline V gives CDR1 SGHNT, CDR2 YYREEE (reference sequence). This CDR3 comprises 14 residues. The CDR3 DNA reads as TGTGCCAGCAGCCTGGACAGGGTAAATCTCGAGCAGTACTTC. Translation: CASSLDRVNLEQYF.

In its sample, this clonotype was seen a few times. The chain is built from TRBV5-1 and TRBJ2-7; D possibly matches TRBD1 or TRBD2 (5 bases each). V lost 0 bases and J lost 2, with 18 bases in between. Germline loops: CDR1 SGHRS, CDR2 YFSETQ. CDR3 length equals 17 residues. CDR3 loop: CASSLALYGTAAYEQYF. CDR3 in DNA: TGCGCCAGCAGCTTGGCCCTGTACGGGACGGCCGCCTACGAGCAGTACTTC.

The J gene is TRBJ2-7, the V gene TRBV7-9; weak D call: TRBD1 (5 bases). Germline V gene data show CDR1 as SEHNR and CDR2 as FQNEAQ (reference sequence). This CDR3 comprises 12 residues. V gave up 4 bases and J gave up 6 bases, with 10 bases separating them. The CDR3, as DNA: TGTGCCAGCAGCTGGACACAGCTCGAGCAGTACTTC. It translates to CASSWTQLEQYF.

V and J are TRBV12-2 and TRBJ1-1; TRBD1, the table's D call, was not compared with the DNA. TRBV12-2 is a listed pseudogene. This CDR3 region has 14 residues. The CDR3 bases are TGTGCAAGTCGCCGACCCCTTATGAACACTGAAGCTTTCTTT. It encodes CASRRPLMNTEAFF.

This clonotype was observed at least ten times. The chain couples TRBV5-5 to TRBJ2-1, with a tentative D call TRBD2 (7 bases). The CDR3 is made up of 17 amino acids. Germline CDR1 is SGHKS and CDR2 is YYEKEE (reference sequence). V lost 0 bases to trimming and J lost 5 bases, with 18 bases between them. This chain's CDR3 is CASSLAGTTKGDNEQFF. The CDR3 DNA is TGTGCCAGCAGCTTGGCCGGGACTACCAAGGGGGACAATGAGCAGTTCTTC. The whole variable domain, remainder taken from reference TRBV5-5 and TRBJ2-1, is DAGVTQSPTHLIKTRGQQVTLRCSPISGHKSVSWYQQVLGQGPQFIFQYYEKEERGRGNFPDRFSARQFPNYSSELNVNALLLGDSALYLCASSLAGTTKGDNEQFFGPGTRLTVL.

The chain employs TRBV24-1 and TRBJ2-1, with TRBD1 matching 10 bases. Germline CDR1 KGHDR, CDR2 SFDVKD. Trimming at V came to 9 bases and at J to 7 bases, leaving 8 bases not matched to a gene. The CDR3 has 14 amino acids. The DNA of the CDR3 is TGTGCCACCGACGGGACAGGGGAGTCTAATGAGCAGTTCTTC. Amino acids: CATDGTGESNEQFF.

The rearrangement joins TRBV3-1 to TRBJ2-7; TRBD1 aligns across 7 bases. V was pared by 2 bases and J by 7 bases, with 11 bases of the junction left unmatched. Germline V CDR1 and CDR2: LGHDT, YNNKEL (reference sequence). The CDR3 sequence is 15 residues long. CDR3 DNA sequence: TGTGCCAGCAGCCAAACAGGGGTGGGGAGTGTAGAGCAGTACTTC. Translation: CASSQTGVGSVEQYF.

Many counts were recorded for this clonotype. This chain joins TRBV15 and TRBJ2-1; D may be TRBD1 (5 bases). There are 13 residues in the CDR3. V shed 3 bases and J shed 6 bases, with 9 bases lying between them. From germline, CDR1 is LNHNV and CDR2 YYDKDF (reference sequence). CDR3 nucleotides: TGTGCCACCAGCAGTCGAAGGGGCAATGAGCAGTTCTTC. Its protein is CATSSRRGNEQFF.

This clonotype was seen only a few times. The gene calls are TRBV2 and TRBJ1-5; D possibly corresponds to TRBD1 (6 bases). With 9 bases removed from V and 0 bases from J, the gap between germline ends came to 15 bases. From germline, CDR1 is SNHLY and CDR2 FYNNEI. This CDR3 is built from 15 residues. The CDR3 coding sequence is TGTGCCAGAGGGGGTACAGCTGATAGCAATCAGCCCCAGCATTTT. Its translation: CARGGTADSNQPQHF.